This entry describes one T cell receptor (beta chain). The germline gene is not matched at one end of the junction; a read error may be the cause. This specimen comes from a study of cytomegalovirus exposure and HLA in healthy donors. Amplification used 60 Vbeta primers and 13 Jbeta primers. Methods used by the authors: Counted up in a later analysis, unique TCR beta chains came to some 75 million, with about 9.9 million shared. The table came from immunoSEQ multiplex PCR; TCRdb's copy has only in-frame clones and leaves some out. Clone size and the V and J calls come from that table; the DNA yielded D and trimming. The sample has about 200,000 clones, approximately 80% seen once. This TCR was recovered from a woman aged 30 to 39 in good health and CMV-seronegative. Sequencing used PBMCs.

The CDR3 DNA sequence: TGTGCCGGCAGTGCCGGGAGCTTAACTGGCTACACCTTC. Residues: CAGSAGSLTGYTF. J is TRBJ1-2 and V is TRBV6-5; D ambiguous. The CDR3 consists of 13 residues. The germline gives CDR1 MNHEY, CDR2 SVGAGI.